One sample yielded the 4 T cell receptor beta chains listed below, sequenced in a study of OX40 agonist ivuxolimab in advanced cancers. TCRdb's copy holds only in-frame clones and misses some; the assay was immunoSEQ multiplex PCR. The data hold tens of thousands of clones, with about 82% observed a single time. The source was CD4+ or CD8+ T cells sorted from blood, collected in a trial of the OX40 agonist ivuxolimab. The origin of the receptors is an adult with an advanced solid tumor such as melanoma, head and neck, liver or kidney cancer.

The chain joins TRBV15 to TRBJ2-3; 9 bases match TRBD2. Germline CDR1 LNHNV, CDR2 YYDKDF (reference sequence). With 1 base clipped from V and 1 base from J, the junction kept 9 bases outside the gene matches. CDR3 length: 18 amino acids. The CDR3 sequence is CATSRGLAGTKGTDTQYF. DNA for the CDR3: TGTGCCACCAGCAGAGGGCTAGCGGGAACTAAAGGCACAGATACGCAGTATTTT.

The rearrangement links TRBV7-9 to TRBJ2-1; no clear D gene. This CDR3 is 14 amino acids long. The ends were cut back, 5 bases at V and 5 bases at J, with 13 bases in the middle. Germline lookup yields CDR1 SEHNR and CDR2 FQNEAQ (reference sequence). In nucleotides, the CDR3 is TGTGCCAGCAGCCCAGTACGGTCGAACAATGAGCAGTTCTTC. This codes for CASSPVRSNNEQFF.

This sequence joins TRBV6-1 and TRBJ2-7; no definite D call. This CDR3 contains 13 residues. V dropped 2 bases and J dropped 0 bases, with 5 bases sitting between them. Germline lookup yields CDR1 MNHNS and CDR2 SASEGT. CDR3 sequence reads: CASSEYISYEQYF. The DNA for the CDR3 is TGTGCCAGCAGTGAATACATCTCCTACGAGCAGTACTTC.

The chain couples TRBV18 to TRBJ1-1, with D uncertain. V gave up 2 bases and J gave up 1 base, with 2 bases separating them. This CDR3 is 12 amino acids long. Germline CDR1 and CDR2: KGHSH and LQKENI. The CDR3 DNA reads TGTGCCAGCTCACCAAGGAACACTGAAGCTTTCTTT. This sequence encodes CASSPRNTEAFF.